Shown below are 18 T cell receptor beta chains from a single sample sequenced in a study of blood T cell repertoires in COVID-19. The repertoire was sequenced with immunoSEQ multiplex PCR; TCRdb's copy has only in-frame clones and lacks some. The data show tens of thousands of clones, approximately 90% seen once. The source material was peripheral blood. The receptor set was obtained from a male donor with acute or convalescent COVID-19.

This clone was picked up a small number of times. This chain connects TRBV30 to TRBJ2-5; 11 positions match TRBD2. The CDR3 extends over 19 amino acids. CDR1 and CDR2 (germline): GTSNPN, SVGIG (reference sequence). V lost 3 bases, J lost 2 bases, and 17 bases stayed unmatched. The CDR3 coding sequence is TGTGCCTGGAGCGTGACTGAAGGGCTAGCGGGGGGACTACAAGAGACCCAGTACTTC. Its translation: CAWSVTEGLAGGLQETQYF. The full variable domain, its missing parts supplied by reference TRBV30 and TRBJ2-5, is SQTIHQWPATLVQPVGSPLSLECTVEGTSNPNLYWYRQAAGRGLQLLFYSVGIGQISSEVPQNLSASRPQDRQFILSSKKLLLSDSGFYLCAWSVTEGLAGGLQETQYFGPGTRLLVL.

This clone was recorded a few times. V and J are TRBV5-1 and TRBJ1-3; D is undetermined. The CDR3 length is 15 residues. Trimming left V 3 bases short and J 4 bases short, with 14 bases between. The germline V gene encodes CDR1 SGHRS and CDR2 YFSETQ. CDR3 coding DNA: TGCGCCAGCAGCTACGGGGAGGCTGGGGGAAACACCATATATTTT. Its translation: CASSYGEAGGNTIYF.

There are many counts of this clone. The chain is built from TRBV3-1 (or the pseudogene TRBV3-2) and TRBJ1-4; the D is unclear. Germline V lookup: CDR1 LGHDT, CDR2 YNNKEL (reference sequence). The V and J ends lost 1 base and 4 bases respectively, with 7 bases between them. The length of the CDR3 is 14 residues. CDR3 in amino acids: CASSQGPINEKLFF. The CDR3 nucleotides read TGTGCCAGCAGCCAAGGTCCCATTAATGAAAAACTGTTTTTT.

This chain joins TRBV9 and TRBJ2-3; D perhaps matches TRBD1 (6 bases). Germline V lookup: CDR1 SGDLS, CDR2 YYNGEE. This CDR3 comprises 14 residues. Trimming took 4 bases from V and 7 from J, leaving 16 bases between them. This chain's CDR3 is CASSPQQGWHTQYF. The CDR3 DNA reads TGTGCCAGCAGCCCCCAACAGGGTTGGCATACGCAGTATTTT. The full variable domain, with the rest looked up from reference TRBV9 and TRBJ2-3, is DSGVTQTPKHLITATGQRVTLRCSPRSGDLSVYWYQQSLDQGLQFLIQYYNGEERAKGNILERFSAQQFPDLHSELNLSSLELGDSALYFCASSPQQGWHTQYFGPGTRLTVL.

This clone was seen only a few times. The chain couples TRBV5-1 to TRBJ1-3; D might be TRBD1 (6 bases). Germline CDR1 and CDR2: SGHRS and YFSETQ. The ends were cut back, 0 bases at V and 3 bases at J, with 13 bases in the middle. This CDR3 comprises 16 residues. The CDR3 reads CASSLASDRVGNTIYF. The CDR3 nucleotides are TGCGCCAGCAGCTTGGCCTCGGACAGAGTTGGAAACACCATATATTTT.

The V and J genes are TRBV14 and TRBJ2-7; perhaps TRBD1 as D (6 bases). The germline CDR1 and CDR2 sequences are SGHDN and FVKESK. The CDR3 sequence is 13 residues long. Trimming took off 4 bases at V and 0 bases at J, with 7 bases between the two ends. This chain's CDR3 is CASSPDSSYEQYF. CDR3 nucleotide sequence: TGTGCCAGCAGCCCGGACAGCTCCTACGAGCAGTACTTC.

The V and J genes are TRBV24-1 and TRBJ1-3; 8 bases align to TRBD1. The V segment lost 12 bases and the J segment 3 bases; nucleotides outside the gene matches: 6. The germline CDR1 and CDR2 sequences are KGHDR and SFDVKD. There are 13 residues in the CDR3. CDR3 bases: TGTGCCGCCCAGGGGGCGGGTGGAAACACCATATATTTT. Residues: CAAQGAGGNTIYF.

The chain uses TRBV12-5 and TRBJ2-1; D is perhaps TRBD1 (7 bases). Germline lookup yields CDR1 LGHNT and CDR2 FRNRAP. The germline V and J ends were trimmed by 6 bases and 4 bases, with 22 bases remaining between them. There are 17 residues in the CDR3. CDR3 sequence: CASGLDRLGTVYNEQFF. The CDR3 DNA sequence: TGTGCTAGTGGCCTTGACCGACTAGGGACAGTATACAATGAGCAGTTCTTC.

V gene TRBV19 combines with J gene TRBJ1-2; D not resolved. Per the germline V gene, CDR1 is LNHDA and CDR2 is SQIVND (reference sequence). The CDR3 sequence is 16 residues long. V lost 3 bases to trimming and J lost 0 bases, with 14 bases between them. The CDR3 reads CASSIGPFDTNYGYTF. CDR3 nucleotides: TGTGCCAGTAGTATCGGTCCCTTCGACACTAACTATGGCTACACCTTC.

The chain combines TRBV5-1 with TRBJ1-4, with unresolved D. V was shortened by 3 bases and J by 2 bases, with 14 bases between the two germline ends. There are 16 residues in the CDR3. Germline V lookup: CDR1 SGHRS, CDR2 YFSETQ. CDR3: CASSSAGGLTNEKLFF. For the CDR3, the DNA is TGCGCCAGCAGCTCGGCGGGCGGTCTCACTAATGAAAAACTGTTTTTT. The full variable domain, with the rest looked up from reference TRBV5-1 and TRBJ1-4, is KAGVTQTPRYLIKTRGQQVTLSCSPISGHRSVSWYQQTPGQGLQFLFEYFSETQRNKGNFPGRFSGRQFSNSRSEMNVSTLELGDSALYLCASSSAGGLTNEKLFFGSGTQLSVL.

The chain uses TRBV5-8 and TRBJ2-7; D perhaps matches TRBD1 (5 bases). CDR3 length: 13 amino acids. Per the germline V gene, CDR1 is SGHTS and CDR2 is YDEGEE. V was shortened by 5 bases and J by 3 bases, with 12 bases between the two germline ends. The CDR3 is CASRSQGDYEQYF. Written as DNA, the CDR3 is TGTGCCAGCAGGAGCCAAGGGGACTACGAGCAGTACTTC.

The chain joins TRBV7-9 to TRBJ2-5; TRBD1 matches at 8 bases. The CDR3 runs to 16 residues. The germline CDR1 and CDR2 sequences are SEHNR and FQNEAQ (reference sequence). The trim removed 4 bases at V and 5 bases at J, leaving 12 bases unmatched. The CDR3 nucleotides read TGTGCCAGCAGCTCCACCCTCCAGACAGGGGCGGAGACCCAGTACTTC. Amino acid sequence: CASSSTLQTGAETQYF.

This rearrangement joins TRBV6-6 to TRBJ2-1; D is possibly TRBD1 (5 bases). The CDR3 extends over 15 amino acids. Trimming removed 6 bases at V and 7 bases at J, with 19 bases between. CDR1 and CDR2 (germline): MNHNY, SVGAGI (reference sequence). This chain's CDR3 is CASSLGEAMANEQFF. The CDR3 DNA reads TGTGCCAGCAGCTTAGGGGAAGCGATGGCGAATGAGCAGTTCTTC.

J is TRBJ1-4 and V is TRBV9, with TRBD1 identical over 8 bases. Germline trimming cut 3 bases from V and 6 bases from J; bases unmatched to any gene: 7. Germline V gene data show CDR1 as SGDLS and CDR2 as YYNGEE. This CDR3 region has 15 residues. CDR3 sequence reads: CASSGGTGVDEKLFF. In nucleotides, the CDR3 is TGTGCCAGCAGCGGGGGGACAGGTGTGGATGAAAAACTGTTTTTT.

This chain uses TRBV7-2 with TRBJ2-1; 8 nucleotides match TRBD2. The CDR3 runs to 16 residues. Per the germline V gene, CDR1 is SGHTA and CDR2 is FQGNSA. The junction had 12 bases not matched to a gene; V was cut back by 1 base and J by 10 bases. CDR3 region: CASSLDGGGPSKEQFF. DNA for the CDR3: TGTGCCAGCAGCTTAGATGGCGGGGGGCCCTCCAAAGAGCAGTTCTTC. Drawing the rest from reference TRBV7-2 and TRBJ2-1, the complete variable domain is GAGVSQSPSNKVTEKGKDVELRCDPISGHTALYWYRQSLGQGLEFLIYFQGNSAPDKSGLPSDRFSAERTGGSVSTLTIQRTQQEDSAVYLCASSLDGGGPSKEQFFGPGTRLTVL.

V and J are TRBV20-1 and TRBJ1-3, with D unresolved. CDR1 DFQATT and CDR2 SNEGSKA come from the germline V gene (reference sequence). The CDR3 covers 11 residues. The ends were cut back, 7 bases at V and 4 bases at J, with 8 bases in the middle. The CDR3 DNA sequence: TGCAGTGGGCCTCTGGGAAACACCATATATTTT. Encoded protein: CSGPLGNTIYF.

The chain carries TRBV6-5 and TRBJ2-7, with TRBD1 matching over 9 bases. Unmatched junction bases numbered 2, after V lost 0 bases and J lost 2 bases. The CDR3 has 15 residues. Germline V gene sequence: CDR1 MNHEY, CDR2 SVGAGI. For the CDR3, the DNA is TGTGCCAGCAGTTACTCCGGGACAGGGACCTACGAGCAGTACTTC. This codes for CASSYSGTGTYEQYF.

CDR3 region: CASRRTGGAGYGYTF. CDR3 bases: TGTGCCAGTCGTAGAACAGGGGGCGCAGGGTATGGCTACACCTTC. The chain is built from TRBV19 and TRBJ1-2; 9 bases fit TRBD1. The length of the CDR3 is 15 residues. V lost 8 bases and J lost 5; bases outside the gene matches: 12. Germline V lookup: CDR1 LNHDA, CDR2 SQIVND (reference sequence).